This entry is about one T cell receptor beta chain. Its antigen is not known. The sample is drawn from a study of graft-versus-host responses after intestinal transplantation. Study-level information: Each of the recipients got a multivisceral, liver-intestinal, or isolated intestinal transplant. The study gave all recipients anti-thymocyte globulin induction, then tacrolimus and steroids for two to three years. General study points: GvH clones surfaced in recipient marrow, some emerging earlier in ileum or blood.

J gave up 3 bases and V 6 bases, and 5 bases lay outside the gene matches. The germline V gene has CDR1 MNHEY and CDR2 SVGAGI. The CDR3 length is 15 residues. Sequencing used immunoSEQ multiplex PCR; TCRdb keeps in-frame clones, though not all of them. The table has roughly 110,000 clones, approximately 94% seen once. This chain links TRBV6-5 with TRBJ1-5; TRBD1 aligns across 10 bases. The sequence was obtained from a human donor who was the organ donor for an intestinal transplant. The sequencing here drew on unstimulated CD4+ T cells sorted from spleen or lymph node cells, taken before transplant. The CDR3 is CASSPTGGYNQPQHF. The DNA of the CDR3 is TGTGCCAGCAGCCCGACAGGGGGCTACAATCAGCCCCAGCATTTT.